What follows are 7 T cell receptor beta chains derived from one specimen sequenced in a study of cytomegalovirus exposure and HLA in healthy donors. With 60 Vbeta and 13 Jbeta primers, the PCR was carried out. Profiled with immunoSEQ multiplex PCR; TCRdb holds only in-frame clones, not every one. This sample has under 200,000 clones, with about 12% found just once. The sequencing sample was made of PBMCs. These receptor sequences come from a man aged 50 to 59 in good health and CMV-seropositive.

A few counts support this clone. The rearrangement joins TRBV5-6 to TRBJ2-7; the D gene is possibly TRBD2 (5 bases). This CDR3 is built from 14 residues. The germline CDR1 and CDR2 sequences are SGHDT and YYEEEE. Trimming took off 2 bases at V and 3 bases at J, with 12 bases between the two ends. DNA for the CDR3: TGTGCCAGCAGCTTCTACGGACTGAACTACGAGCAGTACGTC. It yields the protein CASSFYGLNYEQYV.

The rearrangement uses TRBV9 and TRBJ2-2, with D hard to call. CDR3 length: 14 residues. The V and J ends lost 0 bases and 2 bases respectively, with 5 bases between them. The V gene's germline CDR1 is SGDLS and CDR2 YYNGEE. The CDR3 DNA follows: TGTGCCAGCAGCGTAGGGCTTAACACCGGGGAGCTGTTTTTT. As protein: CASSVGLNTGELFF.

The V and J genes are TRBV6-6 and TRBJ2-7, with 9 bases aligning to TRBD1. The CDR3 loop spans 15 amino acids. Germline CDR1 reads MNHNY; CDR2 reads SVGAGI (reference sequence). V lost 0 bases and J lost 6; bases outside the gene matches: 6. CDR3 nucleotides: TGTGCCAGCAGTTACTCGGGACAGGGAAGGGGCGAGCAGTACGTC. Amino acids: CASSYSGQGRGEQYV.

The chain is built from TRBV5-1 and TRBJ2-2; 11 bases align to TRBD1. This CDR3 contains 15 residues. With 4 bases clipped from V and 7 bases from J, the junction kept 6 bases outside the gene matches. The germline CDR1 and CDR2 sequences are SGHRS and YFSETQ. This CDR3 is CASSLGQGDNGELFF. The CDR3 nucleotides read TGCGCCAGCAGCCTGGGACAGGGGGACAACGGGGAGCTGTTTTTT.

The chain recombines TRBV19 with TRBJ1-1; D is possibly TRBD1 (6 bases). From germline, CDR1 is LNHDA and CDR2 SQIVND (reference sequence). V lost 5 bases and J 6 bases, leaving 13 bases between the germline ends. This CDR3 spans 13 amino acids. CDR3: CASSARGRAEAFF. The CDR3 region has the DNA TGTGCCAGTAGTGCCAGGGGACGGGCTGAAGCTTTCTTT.

V and J are TRBV9 and TRBJ1-5; 8 bases agree with TRBD1. Germline values: CDR1 SGDLS, CDR2 YYNGEE. V lost 2 bases and J lost 2; bases outside the gene matches: 3. This CDR3 contains 15 residues. Here the CDR3 DNA reads TGTGCCAGCAGCGTGACAGGGGCCGGCAATCAGCCCCAGCATTTT. Translation gives CASSVTGAGNQPQHF. The variable domain in full, completed from reference TRBV9 and TRBJ1-5, reads DSGVTQTPKHLITATGQRVTLRCSPRSGDLSVYWYQQSLDQGLQFLIQYYNGEERAKGNILERFSAQQFPDLHSELNLSSLELGDSALYFCASSVTGAGNQPQHFGDGTRLSIL.

This clone was counted between two and nine times. CDR3 loop: CASSQDRVGDTEAFF. The CDR3 nucleotides read TGCGCCAGCAGCCAGGACAGGGTAGGAGACACTGAAGCTTTCTTT. The genes are TRBV4-3 and TRBJ1-1; 8 bases fit TRBD1. Germline values: CDR1 LGHNA, CDR2 YSLEER. This CDR3 has 15 residues. Trimming removed 3 bases from V and 3 bases from J; junction bases left unmatched: 6.